The source of this T cell receptor beta chain is a study of somatic mutations in cytotoxic T cells in rheumatoid arthritis. Germline CDR1 is LNHDA and CDR2 is SQIVND (reference sequence). Trimming removed 5 bases at V and 0 bases at J, with 11 bases between. The CDR3 is 15 residues long. Generated by immunoSEQ multiplex PCR, the TCRdb table keeps only in-frame clones and is missing some. The sample shows 20,000 to 25,000 clones, approximately 86% of them seen only once. Sequencing was carried out using CD8+ T cells sorted from blood. The source of this sequence is a woman aged 50 to 60 in good health. This chain connects TRBV19 to TRBJ1-5, with unresolved D. CDR3 in amino acids: CASSSEQNSNQPQHF. Written as DNA, the CDR3 is TGTGCCAGTAGTTCAGAACAAAATAGCAATCAGCCCCAGCATTTT.